This T cell receptor beta chain was recovered during a study of neurological immune-mediated disorders. The study, taken as a whole, reports: None of the CDR3 amino acid sequences in expanded clones turned up in more than one subject, which points to private repertoires in all groups.

The making of cDNA relied on 5'RACE with 10-nucleotide random UMIs. Every sequencing run gave over 200 million TCR-beta sequences, taken from 15-18 subjects. TCRdb itself ran the 5' RACE reads through MiXCR, one entry per CDR3 protein. The sample shows about 46,000 distinct CDR3 sequences, 2.5% to 3.5% of them seen only once. CDR1 and CDR2 (germline): DFQATT, SNEGSKA (reference sequence). The trim removed 5 bases at V and 2 bases at J, leaving 5 bases unmatched. This CDR3 contains 13 residues. This clonotype was seen repeatedly, ten times or more. Its matching antigen is unknown. The sample consisted of PBMCs. The receptor was derived from a woman between 45 and 60 years old with multiple sclerosis. The chain uses TRBV20-1 and TRBJ1-2, with 7 bases matching TRBD1. The CDR3 is CSASPQGNYGYTF. The CDR3 coding sequence is TGCAGTGCTTCACCACAGGGGAACTATGGCTACACCTTC.